The 29 T cell receptor beta chains below come from one sample, sequenced in a study of regulatory and conventional T cells in RAG deficiency. Measured with immunoSEQ multiplex PCR; TCRdb has only the in-frame clones, and not every one. The sample shows 45,000 or so clones, 85% to 90% of them seen only once. The sorted conventional CD4+ T cells were CD25-low and CD127-high, with genomic DNA sequenced. Separately, the same data were catalogued under a study of regulatory T cells. That source notes: Primers: 52 TRBV forward and 13 TRBJ reverse.

Sequenced input: CD4+ effector T cells sorted from blood. The origin of the receptors is a human donor in good health.

This chain connects TRBV14 to TRBJ2-7; D unclear. Trimming pared 3 bases from V and 2 bases from J, leaving 5 bases between. The CDR3 covers 12 residues. Germline lookup yields CDR1 SGHDN and CDR2 FVKESK. This CDR3 reads CASSQYPYEQYF. CDR3 DNA: TGTGCCAGCAGCCAGTATCCCTACGAGCAGTACTTC.

V and J are TRBV19 and TRBJ1-2, with D unresolved. The CDR3 totals 12 residues. CDR1 is LNHDA, CDR2 SQIVND, per germline (reference sequence). With 2 bases removed from V and 4 bases from J, the gap between germline ends came to 5 bases. The CDR3 sequence is CASSISSYGYTF. For the CDR3, the DNA is TGTGCCAGTAGTATATCCTCCTATGGCTACACCTTC.

The rearrangement joins TRBV28 to TRBJ2-7; TRBD2 agrees at 7 bases. The CDR3 is made up of 15 amino acids. Germline CDR1 MDHEN, CDR2 SYDVKM. V lost 5 bases and J lost 0; bases outside the gene matches: 7. The CDR3 region is CASSPGLGSSYEQYF. The CDR3 nucleotides read TGTGCCAGCAGTCCCGGACTAGGGAGCTCCTACGAGCAGTACTTC. The full variable domain, with the rest looked up from reference TRBV28 and TRBJ2-7, is DVKVTQSSRYLVKRTGEKVFLECVQDMDHENMFWYRQDPGLGLRLIYFSYDVKMKEKGDIPEGYSVSREKKERFSLILESASTNQTSMYLCASSPGLGSSYEQYFGPGTRLTVT.

The V call is TRBV4-3, the J call TRBJ2-7; 8 nucleotides line up with TRBD2. Germline V gene lookup returns CDR1 LGHNA and CDR2 YSLEER. The junction had 15 bases not matched to a gene; V was cut back by 4 bases and J by 7 bases. The CDR3 covers 16 residues. The CDR3 DNA sequence: TGCGCCAGCAGCCTCTCCCCATCGGGAGGGCCTTATGAGCAGTACTTC. It is translated as CASSLSPSGGPYEQYF.

The rearrangement links TRBV28 to TRBJ2-1; the D gene is possibly TRBD1 (8 bases). Germline loops: CDR1 MDHEN, CDR2 SYDVKM. V lost 8 bases and J 8 bases, leaving 19 bases between the germline ends. There are 14 residues in the CDR3. This CDR3 reads CASFGRTGIYEQFF. In nucleotides, the CDR3 is TGTGCCAGCTTCGGGAGGACAGGGATCTATGAGCAGTTCTTC.

The J gene is TRBJ2-3, the V gene TRBV5-4; 8 positions match TRBD2. V shed 0 bases, J shed 0 bases, and the junction held 6 bases outside the gene matches. Germline lookup yields CDR1 SGHNT and CDR2 YYREEE (reference sequence). The CDR3 has 17 residues. CDR3 DNA sequence: TGTGCCAGCAGCTTGGGACCCCCTAGCGGGAGCACAGATACGCAGTATTTT. Encoded protein: CASSLGPPSGSTDTQYF.

The chain uses TRBV19 and TRBJ1-4; D uncertain. The CDR3 loop spans 15 amino acids. V shed 7 bases and J shed 4 bases, with 16 bases lying between them. CDR1 and CDR2 (germline): LNHDA, SQIVND (reference sequence). The CDR3 loop reads CASIPPPRSNEKLFF. Here the CDR3 DNA reads TGTGCCAGTATCCCCCCGCCCCGGAGTAATGAAAAACTGTTTTTT. Full variable domain (outside the CDR3, taken from reference TRBV19 and TRBJ1-4): DGGITQSPKYLFRKEGQNVTLSCEQNLNHDAMYWYRQDPGQGLRLIYYSQIVNDFQKGDIAEGYSVSREKKESFPLTVTSAQKNPTAFYLCASIPPPRSNEKLFFGSGTQLSVL.

The chain couples TRBV10-2 to TRBJ1-2; possibly TRBD1 for D (6 bases). CDR3 length: 13 amino acids. Deletions cut 6 bases from V and 2 bases from J, with 10 bases between. CDR1 is WSHSY and CDR2 is SAAADI in the germline V gene. The CDR3 DNA reads TGCGCCAGCAGCGAGGGGACAAACTATGGCTACACCTTC. This codes for CASSEGTNYGYTF.

V usage is TRBV27 and J usage is TRBJ1-2; D possibly corresponds to TRBD1 (5 bases). The CDR3 consists of 19 residues. In germline, CDR1 is MNHEY, CDR2 SMNVEV (reference sequence). V was pared by 5 bases and J by 5 bases, with 30 bases between. The CDR3 sequence: CASSPRREGILSGGYGYTF. In nucleotides, the CDR3 is TGTGCCAGCAGTCCTCGACGTGAGGGGATCCTAAGTGGGGGGTATGGCTACACCTTC.

The chain links TRBV11-2 to TRBJ2-1; D possibly matches TRBD1 or TRBD2 (5 bases each). The CDR3 spans 12 residues. The V end lost 5 bases, the J end lost 12 bases, and 14 bases lay between the germline ends. Germline V lookup: CDR1 SGHAT, CDR2 FQNNGV. This CDR3 is CASSPDRGGQFF. The CDR3, as DNA: TGTGCCAGCAGCCCAGACCGGGGCGGGCAGTTCTTC.

The genes are TRBV30 and TRBJ2-1, with a weak D call TRBD2 (6 bases). CDR3 length: 12 residues. In germline, CDR1 is GTSNPN, CDR2 SVGIG (reference sequence). Trimming stripped 5 bases from V and 7 bases from J, with 12 bases between. CDR3 amino acids: CAWREYRNEQFF. The CDR3, as DNA: TGTGCCTGGCGGGAGTATCGTAATGAGCAGTTCTTC. Filled out from reference TRBV30 and TRBJ2-1, the complete variable domain reads SQTIHQWPATLVQPVGSPLSLECTVEGTSNPNLYWYRQAAGRGLQLLFYSVGIGQISSEVPQNLSASRPQDRQFILSSKKLLLSDSGFYLCAWREYRNEQFFGPGTRLTVL.

The CDR3 bases are TGTGCCAGCGGGGACTCTGGAAACACCATATATTTT. This encodes CASGDSGNTIYF. The J gene is TRBJ1-3, the V gene TRBV2, with unresolved D. Germline V lookup: CDR1 SNHLY, CDR2 FYNNEI. Between the trimmed V and J ends, which lost 8 bases and 0 bases, there was a span of 5 bases. The CDR3 length is 12 residues.

This clone appeared a single time. The chain employs TRBV27 and TRBJ1-2; D remains unclear. In germline, CDR1 is MNHEY, CDR2 SMNVEV (reference sequence). Trimming left V 3 bases short and J 6 bases short, with 23 bases between. This CDR3 is 17 amino acids long. CDR3 in DNA: TGTGCCAGCAGTTTTCGGGTAGGATCCAGCCAAGGGAATGGCTACACCTTC. This sequence encodes CASSFRVGSSQGNGYTF.

The J gene is TRBJ2-1, the V gene TRBV28, with TRBD2 as a possible D gene (6 bases). The CDR3 runs 11 residues. Germline V lookup: CDR1 MDHEN, CDR2 SYDVKM. With 9 bases removed from V and 10 bases from J, the gap between germline ends came to 13 bases. In DNA, the CDR3 is TGTGCCAGTTTGGGGGGTCCGGAGCAGTTCTTC. It codes for CASLGGPEQFF.

The gene calls are TRBV11-3 and TRBJ2-2; no clear D. This CDR3 region has 14 residues. Trimming pared 5 bases from V and 9 bases from J, leaving 16 bases between. Germline V gives CDR1 SGHNT, CDR2 YENEEA. CDR3 in DNA: TGTGCCAGCAGCCTGGAACAGACCGCCCGGGAGCTGTTTTTT. As protein: CASSLEQTARELFF.

The J gene is TRBJ2-1, the V gene TRBV9, with D possibly matching TRBD2 (5 bases). Germline values: CDR1 SGDLS, CDR2 YYNGEE. The CDR3 totals 15 residues. Trimming pared 3 bases from V and 9 bases from J, leaving 19 bases between. CDR3 amino acids: CASSALPLRAGEQFF. The CDR3 nucleotides read TGTGCCAGCAGCGCCCTCCCCCTGAGGGCCGGTGAGCAGTTCTTC.

The chain joins TRBV7-9 to TRBJ2-2, with D perhaps TRBD1 or TRBD2 (5 bases each). This CDR3 region has 15 residues. V lost 2 bases to trimming and J lost 3 bases, with 10 bases between them. Looked up from germline, CDR1 is SEHNR and CDR2 is FQNEAQ (reference sequence). The CDR3, as DNA: TGTGCCAGCAGCTTAAGTCCGGGACACACCGGGGAGCTGTTTTTT. This translates into CASSLSPGHTGELFF.

V and J are TRBV5-1 and TRBJ2-3; no clear D. The germline V and J ends were trimmed by 0 bases and 5 bases, with 1 base remaining between them. Germline CDR1 is SGHRS and CDR2 is YFSETQ. This CDR3 spans 11 amino acids. The CDR3 region is CASSLGDTQYF. In DNA, the CDR3 is TGCGCCAGCAGCTTGGGAGATACGCAGTATTTT.

The J gene is TRBJ2-1, the V gene TRBV23-1; D is undetermined. TRBV23-1 falls under the ORF class, with uncertain function. Trimming took 0 bases from V and 9 from J, leaving 24 bases between them. The CDR3 consists of 18 residues. The CDR3 region has the DNA TGCGCCAGCAGTCAATCCGGTAAATGGGTCGAGTGGTGTACTGAGCAGTTCTTC. Translation: CASSQSGKWVEWCTEQFF.

This clone showed up just once. The rearrangement joins TRBV27 to TRBJ2-3; perhaps TRBD2 as D (6 bases). Germline V gene lookup returns CDR1 MNHEY and CDR2 SMNVEV (reference sequence). V dropped 6 bases and J dropped 2 bases, with 18 bases sitting between them. CDR3 length equals 16 residues. The DNA of the CDR3 is TGTGCCAGCAGGTCGGACTATTTACAATCCACAGATACGCAGTATTTT. Residues: CASRSDYLQSTDTQYF.

This sequence joins TRBV19 and TRBJ1-3; D gene uncertain. The germline CDR1 and CDR2 sequences are LNHDA and SQIVND (reference sequence). V gave up 6 bases and J gave up 2 bases, with 14 bases separating them. The CDR3 is 15 amino acids. CDR3 in amino acids: CASSPSPFAGNTIYF. Here the CDR3 DNA reads TGTGCCAGTAGCCCGAGCCCGTTCGCTGGAAACACCATATATTTT.

Here the CDR3 DNA reads TGTGCCAGCAGCCTACACAATGGAGCTAACTATGGCTACACCTTC. This encodes CASSLHNGANYGYTF. V is TRBV11-2 and J is TRBJ1-2; D is unclear. The V end was cut by 5 bases, the J end by 0 bases, with 13 bases between. The germline CDR1 and CDR2 sequences are SGHAT and FQNNGV. The CDR3 contains 15 residues. Filled out from reference TRBV11-2 and TRBJ1-2, the complete variable domain reads EAGVAQSPRYKIIEKRQSVAFWCNPISGHATLYWYQQILGQGPKLLIQFQNNGVVDDSQLPKDRFSAERLKGVDSTLKIQPAKLEDSAVYLCASSLHNGANYGYTFGSGTRLTVV.

CDR3 bases: TGTGCCAGCAGTGGGGGCAAAGGGGCTTTCTTT. Amino acids: CASSGGKGAFF. V gene TRBV25-1 combines with J gene TRBJ1-1; tentatively, D is TRBD1 (5 bases). Trimming took off 4 bases at V and 11 bases at J, with 11 bases between the two ends. The V gene's germline CDR1 is MGHDK and CDR2 SYGVNS. The CDR3 has 11 amino acids.

J is TRBJ2-5 and V is TRBV6-1, with TRBD1 matching over 9 bases. The CDR3 length is 15 residues. Looked up from germline, CDR1 is MNHNS and CDR2 is SASEGT. The V gene end was trimmed by 5 bases and the J gene end by 1 base; junction bases not matched to a gene: 5. The CDR3 is CASSFGTGLQETQYF. The CDR3 DNA reads as TGTGCCAGCAGTTTCGGGACAGGGCTCCAAGAGACCCAGTACTTC.

This chain connects TRBV9 to TRBJ1-2; 8 bases align to TRBD1. With 2 bases clipped from V and 5 bases from J, the junction kept 8 bases outside the gene matches. This CDR3 spans 15 amino acids. The germline V gene encodes CDR1 SGDLS and CDR2 YYNGEE. CDR3 amino acids: CASSVDPGTGYGYTF. Written as DNA, the CDR3 is TGTGCCAGCAGCGTCGACCCCGGGACAGGATATGGCTACACCTTC.

This clone was picked up a small number of times. The chain links TRBV28 to TRBJ1-3; no definite D call. The CDR3 is 13 residues long. V lost 3 bases and J 0 bases, leaving 3 bases between the germline ends. Per the germline V gene, CDR1 is MDHEN and CDR2 is SYDVKM. CDR3 sequence (DNA): TGTGCCAGCAGTTTGCACTCTGGAAACACCATATATTTT. Its translation: CASSLHSGNTIYF.

The V gene is TRBV19, the J gene TRBJ1-5; 11 nucleotides agree with TRBD1. Per germline, CDR1 LNHDA and CDR2 SQIVND (reference sequence). V was pared by 4 bases and J by 7 bases, with 9 bases of the junction left unmatched. This CDR3 contains 16 residues. This CDR3 reads CASSNQGQGAFQPQHF. CDR3 coding DNA: TGTGCCAGTAGTAACCAAGGACAGGGGGCATTCCAGCCCCAGCATTTT.

The gene calls are TRBV19 and TRBJ2-1; 8 nucleotides line up with TRBD1. Germline-derived CDR1 and CDR2 are LNHDA and SQIVND (reference sequence). V gave up 6 bases and J gave up 6 bases; unmatched junction bases: 10. The CDR3 totals 15 residues. This chain's CDR3 is CASRPPQGAANEQFF. The DNA of the CDR3 is TGTGCCAGTAGACCACCTCAGGGGGCGGCCAATGAGCAGTTCTTC.

The chain combines TRBV29-1 with TRBJ1-5; D call uncertain. The CDR3 covers 13 residues. Germline CDR1 and CDR2: SQVTM and ANQGSEA. Trimming pared 7 bases from V and 0 bases from J, leaving 10 bases between. CDR3 in amino acids: CSGQENSNQPQHF. CDR3 sequence (DNA): TGCAGCGGCCAGGAGAATAGCAATCAGCCCCAGCATTTT.